This is a list of T cell receptor beta chains from one sample in a study of beta chain features in type 1 diabetes. Clones were read by immunoSEQ multiplex PCR, and TCRdb kept only the in-frame ones, dropping some. The sample has 310,000 or so clones; roughly 8.8% are singletons. The sequenced material came from central memory CD4+ T cells from blood. These TCRs come from a man aged 25 to 45 with type 1 diabetes. The CDR3 runs from the conserved cysteine through the conserved F or W. Fields, in order: V gene, J gene, clone size, D gene, CDR3 protein, CDR3 DNA. The D gene is left open where the match is weak. Clone size, where shown, is once, few, many, or a class for clones that have expanded.

>TRBV2|TRBJ2-1|few|.
CASTLNRDTGVF
TGTGCCAGCACCCTAAACCGGGACACCGGGGTCTTC
>TRBV11-2|TRBJ2-1|few|.
CASSPGSPNNEQFF
TGTGCCAGCAGCCCCGGGTCTCCTAACAATGAGCAGTTCTTC
>TRBV6-6|TRBJ1-2|.|.
CASSPGRYGYTF
TGTGCCAGCAGCCCCGGACGTTATGGCTACACCTTC
>TRBV10-2|TRBJ1-6|few|.
CASSESMPGSGSPLHF
TGCGCCAGCAGTGAGTCCATGCCGGGTAGTGGTTCACCCCTCCACTTT
>TRBV5-1|TRBJ2-1|few|TRBD2
CASSFGSGAGNEQFF
TGCGCCAGCAGCTTTGGTAGCGGGGCTGGGAATGAGCAGTTCTTC
>TRBV4-3|TRBJ2-1|.|.
CASANTGRRGNEQFF
TGCGCCAGCGCCAACACCGGGCGGAGGGGTAATGAGCAGTTCTTC
>TRBV6-6|TRBJ1-1|many|.
CASSPTGLPEAFF
TGTGCCAGCAGTCCCACAGGGCTCCCTGAAGCTTTCTTT
>TRBV29-1|TRBJ2-3|few|.
CSVEGSTADTQYF
TGCAGCGTTGAAGGGTCGACAGCAGATACGCAGTATTTT
>TRBV4-1|TRBJ2-3|.|.
CASSQGGGPKDTQYF
TGCGCCAGCAGCCAAGGAGGGGGGCCTAAAGATACGCAGTATTTT
>TRBV5-4|TRBJ1-1|.|.
CASSLGVAEAFF
TGTGCCAGCAGCTTGGGGGTAGCTGAAGCTTTCTTT
>TRBV28|TRBJ1-5|.|.
CASSLGAGGAQHF
TGTGCCAGCAGTTTAGGGGCGGGAGGAGCCCAGCATTTT
>TRBV5-1|TRBJ1-1|.|.
CASSLKGLQTGTEAFF
TGCGCCAGCAGCTTGAAAGGACTTCAGACAGGCACTGAAGCTTTCTTT
>TRBV6-5|TRBJ1-5|few|.
CASSYSGGSNQPQHF
TGTGCCAGCAGTTACTCTGGGGGCAGCAATCAGCCCCAGCATTTT
>TRBV29-1|TRBJ2-3|many|TRBD2
CSVAGGGAIDTQYF
TGCAGCGTTGCGGGCGGGGGGGCCATAGATACGCAGTATTTT
>TRBV25-1|TRBJ1-1|many|.
CASSQLNTEAFF
TGTGCCAGCAGCCAGCTGAACACTGAAGCTTTCTTT
>TRBV6-1|TRBJ1-5|many|.
CATDRQVNQPQHF
TGTGCCACGGATAGACAGGTAAATCAGCCCCAGCATTTT
>TRBV4-1|TRBJ2-1|.|TRBD2
CASSQPSGRGGLDEQFF
TGCGCCAGCAGCCAACCCTCGGGGCGGGGGGGTCTCGATGAGCAGTTCTTC
>TRBV7-9|TRBJ2-1|.|TRBD1
CASSLSGTVNEQFF
TGTGCCAGCAGCTTATCCGGGACAGTTAATGAGCAGTTCTTC
>TRBV5-4|TRBJ1-6|.|.
CASSPDGDNLSPLHF
TGTGCCAGCAGCCCGGATGGGGATAATCTCTCACCCCTCCACTTT
>TRBV4-1|TRBJ1-4|few|TRBD1
CASSQETQGANEKLFF
TGCGCCAGCAGCCAAGAAACACAGGGGGCTAATGAAAAACTGTTTTTT
>TRBV7-9|TRBJ1-2|.|TRBD1
CASSQDRGSNYGYTF
TGTGCCAGCAGCCAGGACAGGGGTAGCAACTATGGCTACACCTTC
>TRBV5-6|TRBJ2-5|.|.
CASSLVQGTKTQYF
TGTGCCAGCAGCTTGGTTCAGGGAACGAAGACCCAGTACTTC
>TRBV27|TRBJ1-2|.|TRBD1
CASSRRTGSGYTF
TGTGCCAGCAGTAGACGGACAGGGAGTGGCTACACCTTC
>TRBV5-6|TRBJ2-5|few|.
CASSLGRTYQETQYF
TGTGCCAGCAGCTTGGGACGGACGTACCAAGAGACCCAGTACTTC
>TRBV29-1|TRBJ1-4|.|.
CSALQGVGIATNEKLFF
TGCAGCGCCCTACAGGGAGTGGGGATTGCAACTAATGAAAAACTGTTTTTT
>TRBV5-6|TRBJ2-1|.|TRBD1
CASSWGTDYNEQFF
TGTGCCAGCAGCTGGGGGACAGACTACAATGAGCAGTTCTTC
>TRBV5-6|TRBJ2-7|few|.
CASSLAPGSEQYF
TGTGCCAGCAGCTTGGCCCCAGGTTCCGAGCAGTACTTC
>TRBV7-9|TRBJ2-7|.|.
CASSYQLHEQYF
TGTGCCAGCAGCTACCAACTCCACGAGCAGTACTTC
>TRBV5-1|TRBJ2-6|.|TRBD1
CASSLLTGLSNVLTF
TGCGCCAGCAGCTTGCTGACAGGGCTGTCCAACGTCCTGACTTTC
>TRBV5-4|TRBJ2-4|few|.
CASSLAGGAKNIQYF
TGTGCCAGCAGCTTGGCGGGGGGCGCCAAAAACATTCAGTACTTC
>TRBV14|TRBJ1-4|.|.
CASSHQNNEKLFF
TGTGCCAGCAGCCACCAGAACAATGAAAAACTGTTTTTT
>TRBV27|TRBJ1-2|few|TRBD1
CASSGQGANYGYTF
TGTGCCAGCAGTGGACAGGGGGCTAACTATGGCTACACCTTC
>TRBV10-3|TRBJ2-2|.|.
CAISRGTANTGELFF
TGTGCCATCAGTCGCGGGACAGCGAACACCGGGGAGCTGTTTTTT
>TRBV6-5|TRBJ1-2|.|.
CASGPLRDYGYTF
TGTGCCAGCGGGCCACTCAGGGACTATGGCTACACCTTC
>TRBV28|TRBJ2-5|few|TRBD2
CASSLWGGRQETQYF
TGTGCCAGCAGTTTGTGGGGGGGTCGACAAGAGACCCAGTACTTC
>TRBV5-1|TRBJ1-1|.|.
CASSLEPRGTEAFF
TGCGCCAGCAGCTTGGAGCCCAGGGGCACTGAAGCTTTCTTT
>TRBV6-5|TRBJ1-2|.|TRBD1
CASSYPGGQGYGYTF
TGTGCCAGCAGTTACCCCGGGGGACAGGGGTATGGCTACACCTTC
>TRBV13|TRBJ2-3|few|.
CASSLYRLPFPDTQYF
TGTGCCAGCAGCTTATACCGGCTCCCCTTCCCAGATACGCAGTATTTT
>TRBV5-4|TRBJ2-5|few|.
CASSTSTGPQETQYF
TGTGCCAGCAGCACCTCGACAGGCCCGCAAGAGACCCAGTACTTC
>TRBV6-5|TRBJ2-7|few|.
CASSYSTGLEQYF
TGTGCCAGCAGTTACTCGACGGGCCTCGAGCAGTACTTC